Listed here is a single T cell receptor beta chain. What it binds is unknown. The missing CDR3 end, 3 residues past where the read stops, is filled in from the germline J gene. Losses at the gene ends were 5 bases for V and 6 bases for J; bases not matched to a gene: 8. CDR1 and CDR2 (germline): LNHDA, SQIVND (reference sequence). The CDR3 is 14 amino acids. The entry originates in a study of T cells in women clearing cervical HPV infection. Study-level background: Case blood drawn at lesion detection; control blood after infection cleared. Notes on the study in general: It is unknown whether associations predate infection; no effector/memory or HPV-specific sorting. TRBV6-7 abundance was lower in cases than controls (0.11% versus 0.16%).

Genomic DNA, averaging around 1,200 ng per sample, yielded TCR beta CDR3 via immunoSEQ. The assay was immunoSEQ multiplex PCR, and TCRdb's table has in-frame clones only and misses some. Its listing shows about 22,000 clones. The specimen was blood buffy coat. V is TRBV19 and J is TRBJ1-1; 8 nucleotides match TRBD1. The sequence derives from a woman aged 18 to 75 with a cervical HPV16 infection that either progressed to CIN3+ or cleared (not recorded which). Partial CDR3 DNA: TGTGCCAGTAGTCCGAGGACAGGGATCGCTGAA. Its protein product is CASSPRTGIAE. The full CDR3 protein reads CASSPRTGIAEAFF.